The T cell receptor beta chain under discussion was sequenced for a study of breast tumors, draining lymph nodes, adjacent tissues. CDR3 length equals 11 residues. Germline loops: CDR1 SEHNR, CDR2 FQNEAQ (reference sequence). TCRdb reprocessed the multiplex PCR reads with MiXCR, giving one entry per CDR3 protein. The sample consists of under 35,000 distinct CDR3 sequences, approximately 63% of them appearing once. Findings of the study overall: Luminal-like breast cancer showed significantly higher tumor–nontumor repertoire similarity than basal-like.

This clonotype was detected only once. The antigen is undetermined. A junction boundary mismatches the germline segment, possibly from a read error. The source material was breast tumor tissue. The TCR originated in a female donor with breast cancer. Some clones in this sample may be carry-over from other donors' samples. This sequence joins TRBV7-9 and TRBJ2-5, with D perhaps matching TRBD1 (7 bases). As DNA, the CDR3 is TGTGCCAGCAGCCTGGGACCCCCAGGGGGGTTC. It specifies CASSLGPPGGF.